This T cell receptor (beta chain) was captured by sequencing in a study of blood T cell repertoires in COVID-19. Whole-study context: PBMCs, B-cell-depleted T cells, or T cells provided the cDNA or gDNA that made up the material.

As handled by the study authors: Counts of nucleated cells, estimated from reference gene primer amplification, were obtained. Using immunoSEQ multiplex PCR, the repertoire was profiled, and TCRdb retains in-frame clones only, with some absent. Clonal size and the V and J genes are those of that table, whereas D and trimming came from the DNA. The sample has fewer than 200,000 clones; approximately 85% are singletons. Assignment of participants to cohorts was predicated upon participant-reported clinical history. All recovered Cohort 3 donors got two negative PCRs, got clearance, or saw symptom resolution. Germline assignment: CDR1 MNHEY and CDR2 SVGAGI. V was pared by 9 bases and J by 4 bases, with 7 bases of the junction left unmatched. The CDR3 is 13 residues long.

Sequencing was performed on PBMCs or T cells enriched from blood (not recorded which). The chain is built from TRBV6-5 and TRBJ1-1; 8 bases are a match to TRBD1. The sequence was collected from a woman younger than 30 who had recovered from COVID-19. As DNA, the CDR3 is TGTGCCAGTCAGGGGGCCCAGGCCACTGAAGCTTTCTTT. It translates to CASQGAQATEAFF.